The rows below give T cell receptor beta chains drawn from one sample of a study of identical twins. Each CDR3 protein gets one entry after TCRdb re-called the 5' RACE reads with MiXCR. The sample has roughly 190,000 distinct CDR3 sequences, around a sixth seen once; the top ten hold 35% to 45%. The data were also submitted as part of a second study, on T cells expressing NK-cell markers.

The sample consisted of CD8+ T cells sorted from blood. The source is a woman younger than 30 in good health. Each CDR3 is given with its conserved first and last residue. D genes are given only for firm matches. Not all rows give a size; the values are once, few, many and, for expanded clones, a class.

>TRBV20-1|NA|NA|TRBJ2-7
CSARDSLGRAYEQYF
TGCAGTGCTAGAGATTCTCTGGGCAGGGCCTACGAGCAGTACTTC
>TRBV12-3/TRBV12-4|NA|TRBD2|TRBJ2-1
CASSSLWLAGGADYNEQFF
TGTGCCAGCAGTTCTTTATGGCTAGCGGGGGGGGCCGACTACAATGAGCAGTTCTTC
>TRBV12-3/TRBV12-4|few|TRBD2|TRBJ2-7
CASRPGTSAAWEQYF
TGTGCCAGCAGACCCGGGACTAGCGCCGCCTGGGAGCAGTACTTC
>TRBV2|NA|TRBD1|TRBJ2-7
CASYRDRVSYEQYF
TGTGCCAGTTACCGGGACAGGGTCTCCTACGAGCAGTACTTC
>TRBV29-1|few|TRBD1|TRBJ2-1
CSDKKTGTHEQFF
TGCAGCGATAAAAAGACAGGGACCCATGAGCAGTTCTTC
>TRBV9|many|NA|TRBJ1-2
CASSGTSPGIYGYTF
TGTGCCAGCAGCGGCACCTCACCGGGAATCTATGGCTACACCTTC
>TRBV7-3|few|TRBD1|TRBJ2-1
CASSLSSGQGIHEQFF
TGTGCCAGCAGCTTAAGCTCGGGACAGGGGATTCATGAGCAGTTCTTC
>TRBV3-1|many|NA|TRBJ1-1
CASSPGDTEAFF
TGTGCCAGCAGCCCCGGGGACACTGAAGCTTTCTTT
>TRBV7-8|NA|TRBD2|TRBJ2-1
CASSRSSGNDEQFF
TGTGCCAGCAGTCGGTCTAGCGGGAACGATGAGCAGTTCTTC
>TRBV7-6|few|TRBD1|TRBJ2-5
CASSFRQGAQETQYF
TGTGCCAGCAGCTTCAGACAGGGGGCGCAGGAGACCCAGTACTTC
>TRBV6-2/TRBV6-3|NA|NA|TRBJ2-1
CASNRGAGSYNEQFF
TGTGCCAGCAATAGGGGGGCCGGCTCCTACAATGAGCAGTTCTTC
>TRBV29-1|NA|NA|TRBJ2-1
CSVGVGSSYNEQFF
TGCAGCGTTGGAGTGGGGAGCTCCTACAATGAGCAGTTCTTC
>TRBV27|few|NA|TRBJ2-7
CASSYRTYYEQYF
TGTGCCAGCAGTTACCGAACCTACTACGAGCAGTACTTC
>TRBV10-3|many|NA|TRBJ2-1
CAIKPELGDEQFF
TGTGCCATCAAGCCAGAACTAGGAGATGAGCAGTTCTTC
>TRBV6-2/TRBV6-3|few|NA|TRBJ1-1
CASSYGITEAFF
TGTGCCAGCAGTTACGGAATCACTGAAGCTTTCTTT
>TRBV27|NA|NA|TRBJ2-7
CASSLSPGREQYF
TGTGCCAGCAGTTTAAGTCCGGGGAGGGAGCAGTACTTC
>TRBV14|few|NA|TRBJ1-4
CASSQRGRAEKLFF
TGTGCCAGCAGCCAAAGGGGACGGGCTGAAAAACTGTTTTTT
>TRBV5-1|few|TRBD2|TRBJ2-7
CASSLVGGRPHEQYF
TGCGCCAGCAGCTTGGTGGGCGGGAGGCCCCACGAGCAGTACTTC
>TRBV7-9|NA|NA|TRBJ1-1
CASSPTIMNTEAFF
TGTGCCAGCAGCCCCACCATTATGAACACTGAAGCTTTCTTT
>TRBV5-1|NA|TRBD1|TRBJ2-5
CASSPSGTGLQETQYF
TGCGCCAGCAGCCCCAGCGGGACAGGGCTCCAAGAGACCCAGTACTTC
>TRBV6-1|few|NA|TRBJ1-4
CAVRSTNEKLFF
TGTGCTGTCCGATCAACTAATGAAAAACTGTTTTTT
>TRBV12-5|NA|NA|TRBJ2-1
CAGSAYNEQFF
TGTGCTGGGTCGGCGTACAATGAGCAGTTCTTC
>TRBV28|NA|NA|TRBJ2-1
CASSFVTVSYNEQFF
TGTGCCAGCAGTTTCGTGACTGTCTCCTACAATGAGCAGTTCTTC
>TRBV12-3/TRBV12-4|few|TRBD2|TRBJ2-1
CASSLASGSLSDEQFF
TGTGCCAGCAGTTTAGCTAGCGGGAGCCTTTCGGATGAGCAGTTCTTC
>TRBV4-1|NA|NA|TRBJ2-7
CASSQGTEYSYEQYF
TGCGCCAGCAGCCAAGGTACAGAATACTCCTACGAGCAGTACTTC
>TRBV19|NA|NA|TRBJ1-1
CASSRYANTEAFF
TGTGCCAGTAGTAGATACGCTAACACTGAAGCTTTCTTT
>TRBV7-2|NA|NA|TRBJ2-3
CASSLVPAGGPTDTQYF
TGTGCCAGCAGCCTTGTACCGGCTGGAGGGCCCACAGATACGCAGTATTTT
>TRBV10-2|NA|NA|TRBJ1-5
CASSESSRAGISNQPQHF
TGCGCCAGCAGTGAGTCGAGTAGGGCAGGGATTAGCAATCAGCCCCAGCATTTT
>TRBV7-2|many|NA|TRBJ2-7
CASSSLGQTYEQYF
TGTGCCAGCAGCTCCCTGGGGCAAACCTACGAGCAGTACTTC
>TRBV12-3/TRBV12-4|NA|NA|TRBJ1-2
CASSLAPRRRTYGYTF
TGTGCCAGCAGTTTAGCCCCCAGGAGGCGTACCTATGGCTACACCTTC
>TRBV7-7|NA|NA|TRBJ2-7
CASSTRDRPTFNEQYF
TGTGCCAGCAGCACCCGGGACCGACCGACCTTTAACGAGCAGTACTTC
>TRBV9|few|TRBD2|TRBJ2-1
CASSAPVGAGGSLSEQFF
TGTGCCAGCAGCGCCCCTGTGGGAGCGGGAGGGTCTTTGAGTGAGCAGTTCTTC
>TRBV5-1|few|TRBD1|TRBJ2-5
CASSLPTGGQETQYF
TGCGCCAGCAGCTTACCGACAGGGGGGCAAGAGACCCAGTACTTC
>TRBV5-1|NA|TRBD1|TRBJ1-2
CASSPGARQGNYGYTF
TGCGCCAGCAGCCCCGGAGCACGACAGGGGAACTATGGCTACACCTTC
>TRBV7-6|few|NA|TRBJ2-1
CASSFGHNEQFF
TGTGCCAGCAGCTTCGGACACAATGAGCAGTTCTTC
>TRBV6-5|NA|NA|TRBJ2-5
CASSYIRGASMETQYF
TGTGCCAGCAGTTACATCAGAGGAGCAAGTATGGAGACCCAGTACTTC
>TRBV9|many|NA|TRBJ2-7
CASSTSGDSSYEQYF
TGTGCCAGCAGCACCTCGGGGGACAGCTCCTACGAGCAGTACTTC
>TRBV7-8|few|TRBD2|TRBJ2-1
CASSWLTSGGRNEQFF
TGTGCCAGCAGCTGGTTGACTAGCGGGGGCCGGAATGAGCAGTTCTTC
>TRBV20-1|NA|NA|TRBJ1-2
CSANGEGYTF
TGCAGTGCTAATGGGGAGGGCTACACCTTC
>TRBV12-3/TRBV12-4|few|TRBD1|TRBJ2-2
CASRPGGTGELFF
TGTGCCAGCAGGCCAGGGGGCACCGGGGAGCTGTTTTTT
>TRBV6-1|NA|NA|TRBJ1-2
CASSPDRRTF
TGTGCCAGCAGCCCCGACAGGAGGACCTTC
>TRBV20-1|NA|NA|TRBJ1-2
CSARIWTVNNYGYTF
TGCAGTGCTAGAATATGGACAGTTAACAACTATGGCTACACCTTC
>TRBV30|NA|NA|TRBJ2-1
CAWSRAVSYNEQFF
TGTGCCTGGAGCAGGGCGGTCTCCTACAATGAGCAGTTCTTC
>TRBV12-3/TRBV12-4|many|NA|TRBJ2-3
CASSSTDTQYF
TGTGCCAGCAGCTCCACAGATACGCAGTATTTT
>TRBV29-1|NA|NA|TRBJ2-3
CSVAGAGPHESTDTQYF
TGCAGCGTGGCGGGGGCCGGTCCGCATGAGAGCACAGATACGCAGTATTTT
>TRBV5-5|few|NA|TRBJ2-7
CASSPYLDEQYF
TGTGCCAGCAGCCCCTATCTCGACGAGCAGTACTTC
>TRBV11-3|NA|NA|TRBJ2-7
CASSLAGHYEQYF
TGTGCCAGCAGCTTAGCGGGACATTACGAGCAGTACTTC
>TRBV6-2/TRBV6-3|few|NA|TRBJ2-7
CASSYNSMQTYEQYF
TGTGCCAGCAGCTATAATTCCATGCAAACCTACGAGCAGTACTTC
>TRBV6-2/TRBV6-3|few|TRBD2|TRBJ2-5
CASSHRTSGHQETQYF
TGTGCCAGCAGTCACCGGACTAGCGGCCACCAAGAGACCCAGTACTTC
>TRBV5-1|NA|TRBD1|TRBJ2-7
CASSLADGQGSYEQYF
TGCGCCAGCAGCTTGGCCGACGGACAGGGGTCCTACGAGCAGTACTTC
>TRBV9|NA|NA|TRBJ2-2
CASSADSPRELFF
TGTGCCAGCAGCGCGGACTCCCCCCGGGAGCTGTTTTTT
>TRBV7-8|few|TRBD2|TRBJ2-1
CASSLARLAGGINEQFF
TGTGCCAGCAGCTTAGCGCGTCTAGCGGGGGGAATAAATGAGCAGTTCTTC
>TRBV9|few|TRBD2|TRBJ2-5
CASSPEGLQETQYF
TGTGCCAGCAGCCCGGAGGGACTACAAGAGACCCAGTACTTC
>TRBV7-8|few|TRBD1|TRBJ2-7
CASSIGQGAYEQYF
TGTGCCAGCAGCATTGGGCAGGGGGCCTACGAGCAGTACTTC